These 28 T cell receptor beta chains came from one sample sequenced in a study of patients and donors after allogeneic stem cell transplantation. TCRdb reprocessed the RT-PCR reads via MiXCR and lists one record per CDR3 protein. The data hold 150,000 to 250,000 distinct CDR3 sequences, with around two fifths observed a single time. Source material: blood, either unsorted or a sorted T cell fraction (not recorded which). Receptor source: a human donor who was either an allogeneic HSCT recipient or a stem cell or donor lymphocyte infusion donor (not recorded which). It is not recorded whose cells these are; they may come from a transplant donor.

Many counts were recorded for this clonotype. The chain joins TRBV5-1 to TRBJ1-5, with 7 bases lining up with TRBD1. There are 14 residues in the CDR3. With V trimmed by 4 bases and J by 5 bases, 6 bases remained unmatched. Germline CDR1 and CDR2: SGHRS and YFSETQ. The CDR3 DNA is TGCGCCAGCAGCCTACAGGGGACGGATCAGCCCCAGCATTTT. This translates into CASSLQGTDQPQHF.

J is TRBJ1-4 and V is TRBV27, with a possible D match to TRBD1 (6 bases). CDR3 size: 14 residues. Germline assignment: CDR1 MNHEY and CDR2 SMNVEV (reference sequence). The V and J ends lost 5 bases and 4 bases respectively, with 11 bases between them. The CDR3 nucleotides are TGTGCCAGCAGTACCGGACAGAATAATGAAAAACTGTTTTTT. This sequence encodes CASSTGQNNEKLFF.

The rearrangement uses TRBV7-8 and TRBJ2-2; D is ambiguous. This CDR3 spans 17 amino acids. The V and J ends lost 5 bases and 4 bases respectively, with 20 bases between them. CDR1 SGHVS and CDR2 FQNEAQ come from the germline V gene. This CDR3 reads CASSPYLVLPFTGELFF. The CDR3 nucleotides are TGTGCCAGCAGCCCCTATCTGGTCCTTCCCTTCACCGGGGAGCTGTTTTTT.

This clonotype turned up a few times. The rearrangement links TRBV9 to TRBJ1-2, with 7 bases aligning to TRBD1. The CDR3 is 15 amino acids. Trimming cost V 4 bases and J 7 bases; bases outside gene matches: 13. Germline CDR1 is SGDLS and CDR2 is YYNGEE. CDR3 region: CASSPRRGRDSGYTF. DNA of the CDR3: TGTGCCAGCAGCCCACGAAGGGGGCGAGATTCTGGCTACACCTTC.

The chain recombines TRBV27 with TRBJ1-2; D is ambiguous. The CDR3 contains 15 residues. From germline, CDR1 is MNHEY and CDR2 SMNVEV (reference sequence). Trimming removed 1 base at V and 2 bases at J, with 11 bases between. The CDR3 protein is CASSLLDDLNYGYTF. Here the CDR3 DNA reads TGTGCCAGCAGTTTATTAGATGACCTAAACTATGGCTACACCTTC.

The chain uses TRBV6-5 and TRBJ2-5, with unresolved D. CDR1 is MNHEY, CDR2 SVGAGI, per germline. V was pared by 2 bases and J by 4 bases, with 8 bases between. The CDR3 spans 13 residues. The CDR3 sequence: CASSYGWGETQYF. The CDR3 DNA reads TGTGCCAGCAGTTACGGGTGGGGAGAGACCCAGTACTTC.

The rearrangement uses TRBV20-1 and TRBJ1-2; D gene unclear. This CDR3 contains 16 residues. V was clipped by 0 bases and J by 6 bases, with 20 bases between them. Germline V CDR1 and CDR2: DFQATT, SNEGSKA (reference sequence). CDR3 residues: CSARDYRTSRRDGYTF. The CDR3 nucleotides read TGCAGTGCTAGAGATTATCGGACTTCACGAAGGGATGGCTACACCTTC.

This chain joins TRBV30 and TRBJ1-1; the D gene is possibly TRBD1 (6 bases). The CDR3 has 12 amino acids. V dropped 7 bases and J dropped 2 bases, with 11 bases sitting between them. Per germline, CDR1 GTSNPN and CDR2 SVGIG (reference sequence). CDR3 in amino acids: CAFGQTNTEAFF. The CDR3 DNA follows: TGTGCCTTCGGACAGACAAACACTGAAGCTTTCTTT.

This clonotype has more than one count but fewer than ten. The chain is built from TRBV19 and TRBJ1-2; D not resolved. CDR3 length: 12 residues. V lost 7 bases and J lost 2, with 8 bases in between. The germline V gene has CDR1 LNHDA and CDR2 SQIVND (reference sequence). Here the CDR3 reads CASTTPNYGYTF. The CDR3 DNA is TGTGCCAGTACGACCCCCAACTATGGCTACACCTTC.

The CDR3 DNA reads TGTGCCAGCAGCCCAGGAGAGACGGCCCAAGAGACCCAGTACTTC. Translation: CASSPGETAQETQYF. The chain has TRBV14 and TRBJ2-5; D gene uncertain. The germline V and J ends were trimmed by 4 bases and 1 base, with 13 bases remaining between them. The CDR3 spans 15 residues. CDR1 SGHDN and CDR2 FVKESK come from the germline V gene.

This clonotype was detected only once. DNA for the CDR3: TGTGCCAGCAGCCCCGCCCGGACAGGGGTCACTGAAGCTTTCTTT. This gives the protein CASSPARTGVTEAFF. V is TRBV14 and J is TRBJ1-1, with 9 bases lining up with TRBD1. The CDR3 spans 15 residues. The germline V gene encodes CDR1 SGHDN and CDR2 FVKESK. Unmatched junction bases numbered 7, after V lost 4 bases and J lost 4 bases.

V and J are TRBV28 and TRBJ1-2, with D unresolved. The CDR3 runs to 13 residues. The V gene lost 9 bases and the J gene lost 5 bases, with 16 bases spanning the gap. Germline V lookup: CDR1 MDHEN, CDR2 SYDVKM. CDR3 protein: CASPLPWGYGYTF. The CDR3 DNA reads TGTGCCAGTCCACTACCCTGGGGATATGGCTACACCTTC.

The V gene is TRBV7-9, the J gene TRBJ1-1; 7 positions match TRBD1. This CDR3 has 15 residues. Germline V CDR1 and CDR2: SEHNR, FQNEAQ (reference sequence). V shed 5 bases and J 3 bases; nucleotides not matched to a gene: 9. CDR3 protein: CASSPAIQGYTEAFF. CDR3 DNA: TGTGCCAGCAGCCCAGCAATACAGGGGTACACTGAAGCTTTCTTT. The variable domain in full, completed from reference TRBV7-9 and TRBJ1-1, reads DTGVSQNPRHKITKRGQNVTFRCDPISEHNRLYWYRQTLGQGPEFLTYFQNEAQLEKSRLLSDRFSAERPKGSFSTLEIQRTEQGDSAMYLCASSPAIQGYTEAFFGQGTRLTVV.

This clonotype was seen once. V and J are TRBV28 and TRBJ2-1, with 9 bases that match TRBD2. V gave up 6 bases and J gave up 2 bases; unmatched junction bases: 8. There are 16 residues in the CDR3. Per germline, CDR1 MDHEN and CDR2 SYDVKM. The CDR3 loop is CASSPGGLAPYNEQFF. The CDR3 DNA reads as TGTGCCAGCAGCCCAGGGGGACTAGCTCCCTACAATGAGCAGTTCTTC. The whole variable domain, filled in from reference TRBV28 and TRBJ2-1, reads DVKVTQSSRYLVKRTGEKVFLECVQDMDHENMFWYRQDPGLGLRLIYFSYDVKMKEKGDIPEGYSVSREKKERFSLILESASTNQTSMYLCASSPGGLAPYNEQFFGPGTRLTVL.

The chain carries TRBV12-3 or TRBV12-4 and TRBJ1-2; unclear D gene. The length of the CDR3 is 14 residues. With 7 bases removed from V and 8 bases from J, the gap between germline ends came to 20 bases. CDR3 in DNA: TGTGCCAGCACTCCCTTCCCGAACTCTGGAGGCTACACCTTC. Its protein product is CASTPFPNSGGYTF.

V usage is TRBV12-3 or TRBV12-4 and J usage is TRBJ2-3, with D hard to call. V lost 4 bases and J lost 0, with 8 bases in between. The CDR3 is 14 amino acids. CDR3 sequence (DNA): TGTGCCAGCAGTTCCAGAGCAAGCACAGATACGCAGTATTTT. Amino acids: CASSSRASTDTQYF.

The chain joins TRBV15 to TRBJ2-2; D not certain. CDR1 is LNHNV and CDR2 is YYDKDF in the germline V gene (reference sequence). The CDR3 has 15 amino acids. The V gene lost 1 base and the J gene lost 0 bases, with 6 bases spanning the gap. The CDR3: CATSRGGSNTGELFF. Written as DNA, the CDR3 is TGTGCCACCAGCAGAGGAGGATCGAACACCGGGGAGCTGTTTTTT.

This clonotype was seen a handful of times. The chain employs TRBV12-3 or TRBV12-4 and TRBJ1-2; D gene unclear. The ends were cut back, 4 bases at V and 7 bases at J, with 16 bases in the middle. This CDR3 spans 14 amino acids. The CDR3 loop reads CASSSPWGGGGYTF. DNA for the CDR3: TGTGCCAGCAGTTCCCCCTGGGGAGGCGGTGGCTACACCTTC.

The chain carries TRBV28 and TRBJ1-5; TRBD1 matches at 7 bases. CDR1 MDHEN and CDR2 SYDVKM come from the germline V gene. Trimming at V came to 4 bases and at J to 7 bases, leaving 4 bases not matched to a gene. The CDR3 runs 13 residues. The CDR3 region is CASSYRGGQPQHF. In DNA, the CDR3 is TGTGCCAGCAGTTACAGGGGCGGGCAGCCCCAGCATTTT.

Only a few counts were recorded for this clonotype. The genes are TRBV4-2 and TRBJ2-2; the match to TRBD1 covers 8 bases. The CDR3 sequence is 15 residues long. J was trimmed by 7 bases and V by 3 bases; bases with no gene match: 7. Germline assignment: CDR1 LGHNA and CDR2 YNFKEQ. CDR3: CASSHADRDFGELFF. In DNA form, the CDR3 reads TGTGCCAGCAGCCACGCGGACAGGGATTTCGGGGAGCTGTTTTTT.

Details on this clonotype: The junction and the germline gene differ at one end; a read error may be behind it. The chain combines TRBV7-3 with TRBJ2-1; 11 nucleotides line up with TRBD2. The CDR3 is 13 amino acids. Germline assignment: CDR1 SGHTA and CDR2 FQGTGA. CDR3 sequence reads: CASSPTSGTSGYF. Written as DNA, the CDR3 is TGTGCCAGCAGCCCGACATCCGGGACTAGCGGATACTTC. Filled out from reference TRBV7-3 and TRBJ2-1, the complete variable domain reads GAGVSQTPSNKVTEKGKYVELRCDPISGHTALYWYRQSLGQGPEFLIYFQGTGAADDSGLPNDRFFAVRPEGSVSTLKIQRTERGDSAVYLCASSPTSGTSGYFGPGTRLTVL.

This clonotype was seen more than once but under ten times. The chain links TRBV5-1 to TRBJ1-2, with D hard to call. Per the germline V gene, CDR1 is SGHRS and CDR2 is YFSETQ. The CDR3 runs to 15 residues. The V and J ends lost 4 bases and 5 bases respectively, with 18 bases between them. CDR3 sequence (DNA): TGCGCCAGCAGCATGGAGGTGGCAGACTGGTATGGCTACACCTTC. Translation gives CASSMEVADWYGYTF.

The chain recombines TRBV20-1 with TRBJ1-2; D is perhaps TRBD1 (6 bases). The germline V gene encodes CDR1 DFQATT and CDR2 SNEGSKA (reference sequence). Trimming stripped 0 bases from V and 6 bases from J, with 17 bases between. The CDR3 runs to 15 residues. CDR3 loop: CSARDPPGVRNGYTF. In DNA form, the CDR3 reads TGCAGTGCTAGAGACCCCCCAGGGGTAAGGAATGGCTACACCTTC.

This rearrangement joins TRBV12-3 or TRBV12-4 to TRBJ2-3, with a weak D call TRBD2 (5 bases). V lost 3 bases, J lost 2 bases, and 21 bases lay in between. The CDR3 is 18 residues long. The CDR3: CASSFDRGLEEFTDTQYF. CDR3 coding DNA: TGTGCCAGCAGTTTCGATAGAGGGCTCGAAGAATTCACAGATACGCAGTATTTT.

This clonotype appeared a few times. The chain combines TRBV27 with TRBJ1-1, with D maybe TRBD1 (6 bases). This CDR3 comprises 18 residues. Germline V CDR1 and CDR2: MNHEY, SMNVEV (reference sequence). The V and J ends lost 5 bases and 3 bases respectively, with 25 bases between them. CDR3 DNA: TGTGCCAGCAGTACCCGGGGGCGGGGCGCGGGTTCGGACACTGAAGCTTTCTTT. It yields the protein CASSTRGRGAGSDTEAFF.

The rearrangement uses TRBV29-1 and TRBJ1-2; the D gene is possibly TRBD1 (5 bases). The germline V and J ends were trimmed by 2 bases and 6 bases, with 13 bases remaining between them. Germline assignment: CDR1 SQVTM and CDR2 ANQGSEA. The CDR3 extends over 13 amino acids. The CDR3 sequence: CSVEMGHIDGYTF. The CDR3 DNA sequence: TGCAGCGTTGAAATGGGGCACATCGATGGCTACACCTTC.

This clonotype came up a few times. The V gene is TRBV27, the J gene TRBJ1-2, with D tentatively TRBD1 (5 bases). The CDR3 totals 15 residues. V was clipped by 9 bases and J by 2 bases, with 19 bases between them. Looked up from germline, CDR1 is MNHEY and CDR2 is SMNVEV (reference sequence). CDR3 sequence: CASKKGRGGNYGYTF. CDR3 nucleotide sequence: TGTGCCAGTAAGAAAGGCCGGGGGGGAAACTATGGCTACACCTTC.

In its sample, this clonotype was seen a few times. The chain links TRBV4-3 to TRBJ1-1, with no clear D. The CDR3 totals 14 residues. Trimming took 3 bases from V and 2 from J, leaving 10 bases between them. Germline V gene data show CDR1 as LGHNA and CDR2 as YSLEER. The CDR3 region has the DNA TGCGCCAGCAGCCACCTAACAGCTAACACTGAAGCTTTCTTT. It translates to CASSHLTANTEAFF.